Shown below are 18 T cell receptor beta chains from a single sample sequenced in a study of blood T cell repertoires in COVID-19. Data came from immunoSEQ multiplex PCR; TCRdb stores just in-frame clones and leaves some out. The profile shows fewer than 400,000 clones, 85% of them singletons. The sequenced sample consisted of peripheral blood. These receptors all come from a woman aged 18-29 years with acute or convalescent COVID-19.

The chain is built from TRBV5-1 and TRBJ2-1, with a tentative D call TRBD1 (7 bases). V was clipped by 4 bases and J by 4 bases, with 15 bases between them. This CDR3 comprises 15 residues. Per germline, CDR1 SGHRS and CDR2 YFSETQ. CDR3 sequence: CASSPQQGTYNEQFF. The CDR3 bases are TGCGCCAGCAGCCCCCAACAGGGGACTTACAATGAGCAGTTCTTC.

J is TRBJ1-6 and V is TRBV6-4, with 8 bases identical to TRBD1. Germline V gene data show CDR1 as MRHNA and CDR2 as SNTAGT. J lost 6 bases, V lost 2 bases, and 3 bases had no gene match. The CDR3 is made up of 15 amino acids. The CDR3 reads CASSDQGQGNSPLHF. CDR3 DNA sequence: TGTGCCAGCAGTGACCAAGGACAGGGTAATTCACCCCTCCACTTT.

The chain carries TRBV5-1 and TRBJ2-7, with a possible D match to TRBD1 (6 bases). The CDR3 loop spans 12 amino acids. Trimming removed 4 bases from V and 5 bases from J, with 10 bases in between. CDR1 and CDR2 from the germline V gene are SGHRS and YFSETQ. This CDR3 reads CASSPTGHEQYF. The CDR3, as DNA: TGCGCCAGCAGCCCCACAGGGCACGAGCAGTACTTC. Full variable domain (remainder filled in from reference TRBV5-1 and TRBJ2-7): KAGVTQTPRYLIKTRGQQVTLSCSPISGHRSVSWYQQTPGQGLQFLFEYFSETQRNKGNFPGRFSGRQFSNSRSEMNVSTLELGDSALYLCASSPTGHEQYFGPGTRLTVT.

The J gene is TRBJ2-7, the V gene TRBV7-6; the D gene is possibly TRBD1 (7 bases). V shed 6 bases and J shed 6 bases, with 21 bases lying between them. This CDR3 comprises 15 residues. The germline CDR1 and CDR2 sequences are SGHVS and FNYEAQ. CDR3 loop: CASSLPVGQGGEQYF. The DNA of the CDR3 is TGTGCCAGCAGTCTTCCCGTTGGGCAGGGGGGCGAGCAGTACTTC.

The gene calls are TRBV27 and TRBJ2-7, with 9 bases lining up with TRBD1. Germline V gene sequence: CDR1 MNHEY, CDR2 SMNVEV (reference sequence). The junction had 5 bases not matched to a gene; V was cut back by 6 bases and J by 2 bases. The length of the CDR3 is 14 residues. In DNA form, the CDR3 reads TGTGCCAGCAGCCCGACAGGGGGGACCTACGAGCAGTACTTC. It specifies CASSPTGGTYEQYF.

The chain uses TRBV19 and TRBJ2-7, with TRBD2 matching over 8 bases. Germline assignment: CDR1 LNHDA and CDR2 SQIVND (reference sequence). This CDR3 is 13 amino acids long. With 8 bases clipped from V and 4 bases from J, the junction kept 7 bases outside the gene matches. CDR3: CASSVGRGYEQYF. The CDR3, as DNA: TGTGCCAGTTCTGTCGGGAGGGGGTACGAGCAGTACTTC.

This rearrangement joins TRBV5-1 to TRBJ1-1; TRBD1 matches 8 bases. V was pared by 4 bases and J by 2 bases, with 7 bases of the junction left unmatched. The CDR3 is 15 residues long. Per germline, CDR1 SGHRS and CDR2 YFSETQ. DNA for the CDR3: TGCGCCAGCAGCGGTGGACAGGGAGGAAACACTGAAGCTTTCTTT. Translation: CASSGGQGGNTEAFF.

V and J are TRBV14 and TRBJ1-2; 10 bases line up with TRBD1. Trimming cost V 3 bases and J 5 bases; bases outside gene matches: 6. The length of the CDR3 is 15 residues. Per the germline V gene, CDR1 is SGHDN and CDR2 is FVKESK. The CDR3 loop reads CASSQAGTGVYGYTF. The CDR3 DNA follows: TGTGCCAGCAGCCAGGCCGGGACAGGGGTGTATGGCTACACCTTC.

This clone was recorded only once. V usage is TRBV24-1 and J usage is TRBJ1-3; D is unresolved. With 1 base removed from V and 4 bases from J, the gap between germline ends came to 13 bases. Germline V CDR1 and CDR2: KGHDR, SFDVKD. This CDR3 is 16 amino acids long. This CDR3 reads CATSDLRPKEGNTIYF. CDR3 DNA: TGTGCCACCAGTGATTTAAGACCCAAGGAGGGAAACACCATATATTTT.

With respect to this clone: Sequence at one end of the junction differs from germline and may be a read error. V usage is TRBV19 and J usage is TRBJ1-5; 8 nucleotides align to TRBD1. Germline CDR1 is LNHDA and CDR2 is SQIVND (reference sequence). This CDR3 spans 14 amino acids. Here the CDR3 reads CASSIMTGDQAQHF. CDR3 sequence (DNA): TGTGCCAGTAGTATCATGACAGGGGATCAGGCCCAGCATTTT. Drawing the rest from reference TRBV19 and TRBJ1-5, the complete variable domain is DGGITQSPKYLFRKEGQNVTLSCEQNLNHDAMYWYRQDPGQGLRLIYYSQIVNDFQKGDIAEGYSVSREKKESFPLTVTSAQKNPTAFYLCASSIMTGDQAQHFGDGTRLSIL.

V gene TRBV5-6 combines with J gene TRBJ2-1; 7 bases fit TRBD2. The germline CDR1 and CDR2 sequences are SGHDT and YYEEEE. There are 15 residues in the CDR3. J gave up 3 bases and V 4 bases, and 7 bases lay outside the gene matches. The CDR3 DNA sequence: TGTGCCAGCAGCCGTTCCGGGACTAACTACAATGAGCAGTTCTTC. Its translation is CASSRSGTNYNEQFF.

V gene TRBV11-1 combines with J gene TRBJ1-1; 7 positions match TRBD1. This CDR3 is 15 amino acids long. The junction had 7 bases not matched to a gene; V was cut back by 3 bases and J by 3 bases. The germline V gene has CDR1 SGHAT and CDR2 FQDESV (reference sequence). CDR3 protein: CASSLRQGGDTEAFF. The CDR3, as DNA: TGTGCCAGCAGCTTGCGACAGGGCGGTGACACTGAAGCTTTCTTT.

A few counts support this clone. CDR3 sequence reads: CASSTSGGTGEQYF. The CDR3 DNA is TGTGCCAGTAGTACTAGCGGGGGGACAGGCGAGCAGTACTTC. The chain is built from TRBV19 and TRBJ2-7; 11 positions agree with TRBD2. Unmatched junction bases numbered 5, after V lost 4 bases and J lost 6 bases. In germline, CDR1 is LNHDA, CDR2 SQIVND (reference sequence). This CDR3 region has 14 residues.

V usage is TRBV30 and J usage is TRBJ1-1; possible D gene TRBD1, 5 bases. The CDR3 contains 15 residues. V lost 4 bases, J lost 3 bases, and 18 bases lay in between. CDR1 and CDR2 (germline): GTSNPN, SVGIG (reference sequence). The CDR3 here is CAWTSEAGGYTEAFF. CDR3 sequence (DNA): TGTGCCTGGACCTCGGAGGCGGGGGGGTACACTGAAGCTTTCTTT.

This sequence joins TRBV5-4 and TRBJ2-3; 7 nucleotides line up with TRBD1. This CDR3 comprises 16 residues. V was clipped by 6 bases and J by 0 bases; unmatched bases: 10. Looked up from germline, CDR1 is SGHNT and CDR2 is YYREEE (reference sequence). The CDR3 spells CASKGAGTTSTDTQYF. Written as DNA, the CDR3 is TGTGCCAGCAAGGGGGCCGGGACAACTAGCACAGATACGCAGTATTTT.

CDR3 coding DNA: TGTGCCAGCAGCTTGGCACAGGGGGCTGGGGCCAACGTCCTGACTTTC. Translating it yields CASSLAQGAGANVLTF. The V and J genes are TRBV7-9 and TRBJ2-6, with 8 nucleotides matching TRBD1. The CDR3 is 16 amino acids. With V trimmed by 3 bases and J by 2 bases, 3 bases remained unmatched. Germline CDR1 reads SEHNR; CDR2 reads FQNEAQ (reference sequence).

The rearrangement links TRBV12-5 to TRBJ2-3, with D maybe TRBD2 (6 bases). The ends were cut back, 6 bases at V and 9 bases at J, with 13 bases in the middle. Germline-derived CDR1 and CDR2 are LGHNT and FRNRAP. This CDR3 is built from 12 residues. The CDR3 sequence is CASGFDAGTQYF. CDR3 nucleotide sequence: TGTGCTAGTGGATTTGATGCGGGGACGCAGTATTTT.

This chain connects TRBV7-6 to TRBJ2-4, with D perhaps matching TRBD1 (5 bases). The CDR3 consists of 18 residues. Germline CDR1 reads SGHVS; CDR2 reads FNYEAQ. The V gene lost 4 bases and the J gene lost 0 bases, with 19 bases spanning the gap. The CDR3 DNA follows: TGTGCCAGCAGCTCCCAACCCGCCGACAGTGGAGCCAAAAACATTCAGTACTTC. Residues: CASSSQPADSGAKNIQYF. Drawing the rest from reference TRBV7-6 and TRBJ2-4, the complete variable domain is GAGVSQSPRYKVTKRGQDVALRCDPISGHVSLYWYRQALGQGPEFLTYFNYEAQQDKSGLPNDRFSAERPEGSISTLTIQRTEQRDSAMYRCASSSQPADSGAKNIQYFGAGTRLSVL.